This T cell receptor (beta chain) was captured in a study of memory CD4+ T cells and cytomegalovirus serostatus. Sequencing was performed with immunoSEQ multiplex PCR; in TCRdb, only in-frame clones are kept and a portion is missing. The repertoire has 55,000 to 75,000 clones, roughly 80% of them found once; the top ten carry around 0.9%. The sort gate was single viable CD3+CD4+CD8-CD45RO+ cells for memory CD4+ T cells. Total CD4+ T cells were enriched by CD4 positive selection. The CDR3 is made up of 16 amino acids. The germline V gene encodes CDR1 PRHDT and CDR2 FYEKMQ (reference sequence). J was trimmed by 9 bases and V by 1 base; bases with no gene match: 5.

The sequence derives from an adult in good health and CMV-seronegative. Input material: memory CD4+ T cells from blood. The genes are TRBV13 and TRBJ2-1, with 14 nucleotides matching TRBD2. The DNA of the CDR3 is TGTGCCAGCAGCTTAGCCGGACTAGCGGGGGGTAGTGAGCAGTTCTTC. Translation gives CASSLAGLAGGSEQFF.